A single sample is the source of the 25 T cell receptor beta chains below, sequenced in a study of cytomegalovirus exposure and HLA in healthy donors. Libraries were prepared by immunoSEQ multiplex PCR; TCRdb keeps only in-frame clonotypes and omits some of them. There are about 220,000 clones in the sample; 75% to 95% occur only once, and 1% to 1.2% lies in the top ten. Material: PBMCs. All receptors come from a woman in her late teens or twenties in good health and CMV-seronegative.

The chain joins TRBV28 to TRBJ1-1; D may be TRBD1 (6 bases). This CDR3 is built from 15 residues. The V and J ends lost 3 bases and 0 bases respectively, with 11 bases between them. Germline CDR1 is MDHEN and CDR2 is SYDVKM. The CDR3 sequence: CASSLGGDMNTEAFF. CDR3 sequence (DNA): TGTGCCAGCAGTTTGGGGGGGGACATGAACACTGAAGCTTTCTTT. The variable domain in full, completed from reference TRBV28 and TRBJ1-1, reads DVKVTQSSRYLVKRTGEKVFLECVQDMDHENMFWYRQDPGLGLRLIYFSYDVKMKEKGDIPEGYSVSREKKERFSLILESASTNQTSMYLCASSLGGDMNTEAFFGQGTRLTVV.

The genes are TRBV29-1 and TRBJ2-1, with D perhaps TRBD1 (6 bases). Trimming removed 7 bases from V and 0 bases from J, with 22 bases in between. This CDR3 has 17 amino acids. CDR1 is SQVTM and CDR2 is ANQGSEA in the germline V gene. CDR3 amino acids: CSAPGTPDTYSYNEQFF. For the CDR3, the DNA is TGCAGCGCGCCCGGGACACCTGATACATACTCCTACAATGAGCAGTTCTTC.

The V call is TRBV27, the J call TRBJ1-2; 7 bases are shared with TRBD1. Trimming cost V 8 bases and J 4 bases; bases outside gene matches: 4. CDR1 MNHEY and CDR2 SMNVEV come from the germline V gene (reference sequence). The CDR3 length is 12 residues. This chain's CDR3 is CASRQGLYGYTF. CDR3 in DNA: TGTGCCAGCCGACAGGGACTCTATGGCTACACCTTC.

This chain links TRBV2 with TRBJ1-6, with 7 bases aligning to TRBD1. V lost 7 bases to trimming and J lost 6 bases; unmatched junction nucleotides: 12. The germline V gene encodes CDR1 SNHLY and CDR2 FYNNEI. This CDR3 contains 16 residues. CDR3 bases: TGTGCCAGCACAACCCCCAGGGGGGCAACTAATTCACCCCTCCACTTT. This sequence encodes CASTTPRGATNSPLHF.

V gene TRBV30 combines with J gene TRBJ1-1; 10 bases map to TRBD1. V shed 0 bases, J shed 10 bases, and the junction held 11 bases outside the gene matches. This CDR3 region has 15 residues. Germline CDR1 GTSNPN, CDR2 SVGIG (reference sequence). CDR3 sequence reads: CAWSVLGQGLLGAFF. CDR3 nucleotides: TGTGCCTGGAGTGTACTGGGACAGGGGTTATTGGGAGCTTTCTTT.

This chain connects TRBV5-1 to TRBJ2-7; 9 nucleotides line up with TRBD1. The trim removed 0 bases at V and 0 bases at J, leaving 7 bases unmatched. CDR3 size: 17 residues. The germline gives CDR1 SGHRS, CDR2 YFSETQ. For the CDR3, the DNA is TGCGCCAGCAGCTTGGGGAGGTACAGGGGGCCCTCCTACGAGCAGTACTTC. Residues: CASSLGRYRGPSYEQYF.

This clone has more than one count but fewer than ten. The chain combines TRBV5-4 with TRBJ2-7; D possibly corresponds to TRBD1 (7 bases). This CDR3 is 14 amino acids long. Trimming left V 0 bases short and J 4 bases short, with 11 bases between. CDR1 and CDR2 (germline): SGHNT, YYREEE (reference sequence). CDR3 amino acids: CASSLGQGGYEQYF. CDR3 coding DNA: TGTGCCAGCAGCTTGGGACAGGGAGGATACGAGCAGTACTTC.

The rearrangement joins TRBV5-6 to TRBJ2-5; 7 bases are a match to TRBD1. This CDR3 spans 16 amino acids. The germline V gene has CDR1 SGHDT and CDR2 YYEEEE. Losses at the gene ends were 0 bases for V and 5 bases for J; bases not matched to a gene: 10. CDR3 residues: CASSLGGGGPGETQYF. DNA for the CDR3: TGTGCCAGCAGCTTGGGAGGGGGCGGACCCGGGGAGACCCAGTACTTC.

V is TRBV19 and J is TRBJ2-3; 10 bases line up with TRBD2. The CDR3 extends over 16 amino acids. V lost 7 bases to trimming and J lost 2 bases; unmatched junction nucleotides: 9. CDR1 and CDR2 (germline): LNHDA, SQIVND (reference sequence). CDR3 sequence: CASTTLLAGTTDTQYF. For the CDR3, the DNA is TGTGCCAGTACTACCCTACTAGCGGGAACCACAGATACGCAGTATTTT.

J is TRBJ1-5 and V is TRBV30, with D hard to call. The CDR3 spans 14 residues. Trimming pared 2 bases from V and 0 bases from J, leaving 8 bases between. Germline V gene data show CDR1 as GTSNPN and CDR2 as SVGIG (reference sequence). As DNA, the CDR3 is TGTGCCTGGAGTACAGATAATAGCAATCAGCCCCAGCATTTT. Translated: CAWSTDNSNQPQHF.

V gene TRBV30 combines with J gene TRBJ2-7, with TRBD1 matching 9 bases. In germline, CDR1 is GTSNPN, CDR2 SVGIG (reference sequence). This CDR3 is built from 15 residues. After removal of 0 bases from V and 2 bases from J, the junction contained 5 bases not matched to a gene. In DNA, the CDR3 is TGTGCCTGGAGTGTGGGAGGACAGGGGACCTACGAGCAGTACTTC. It translates to CAWSVGGQGTYEQYF.

Worth noting for this clone: This CDR3 is also generated by other DNA sequences in the sample. The chain carries TRBV5-1 and TRBJ1-3; D uncertain. Germline V CDR1 and CDR2: SGHRS, YFSETQ. This CDR3 is 15 amino acids long. Between the trimmed V and J ends, which lost 0 bases and 2 bases, there was a span of 9 bases. The CDR3 spells CASSLGDTAGNTIYF. DNA of the CDR3: TGCGCCAGCAGCTTGGGAGACACAGCTGGAAACACCATATATTTT.

V usage is TRBV23-1 and J usage is TRBJ1-5; possibly TRBD1 for D (5 bases). TRBV23-1 is treated as an ORF (open reading frame) with a function not yet certain. Deletions cut 3 bases from V and 2 bases from J, with 14 bases between. The CDR3 extends over 16 amino acids. The CDR3, as DNA: TGCGCCAGCAGTCAGGCCCGGGACTGTGGCAATCAGCCCCAGCATTTT. Protein product: CASSQARDCGNQPQHF.

V and J are TRBV2 and TRBJ2-1, with TRBD2 as a possible D gene (6 bases). The germline CDR1 and CDR2 sequences are SNHLY and FYNNEI. Trimming took off 9 bases at V and 0 bases at J, with 9 bases between the two ends. The CDR3 is 13 residues long. The CDR3 reads CARGGLSYNEQFF. The CDR3 DNA reads as TGTGCCAGGGGAGGTCTCTCCTACAATGAGCAGTTCTTC. Variable domain in full (rest from reference TRBV2 and TRBJ2-1): EPEVTQTPSHQVTQMGQEVILRCVPISNHLYFYWYRQILGQKVEFLVSFYNNEISEKSEIFDDQFSVERPDGSNFTLKIRSTKLEDSAMYFCARGGLSYNEQFFGPGTRLTVL.

This chain uses TRBV6-1 with TRBJ1-1; D is unclear. The CDR3 contains 13 residues. With 7 bases removed from V and 10 bases from J, the gap between germline ends came to 19 bases. The germline CDR1 and CDR2 sequences are MNHNS and SASEGT. The CDR3 protein is CASIGVAAGPAFF. CDR3 nucleotide sequence: TGTGCCAGCATCGGTGTGGCAGCTGGGCCAGCTTTCTTT.

The chain links TRBV5-1 to TRBJ2-7, with 14 bases identical to TRBD2. The CDR3 runs to 17 residues. The junction had 9 bases not matched to a gene; V was cut back by 4 bases and J by 3 bases. Germline values: CDR1 SGHRS, CDR2 YFSETQ. The CDR3 DNA follows: TGCGCCAGCAGCACCGGACTAGCGGGAGGCCCCTACTACGAGCAGTACTTC. It encodes CASSTGLAGGPYYEQYF.

This chain connects TRBV29-1 to TRBJ2-1, with TRBD1 matching 9 bases. Looked up from germline, CDR1 is SQVTM and CDR2 is ANQGSEA. Losses at the gene ends were 5 bases for V and 7 bases for J; bases not matched to a gene: 9. This CDR3 region has 14 residues. CDR3 loop: CSVLPRDRVNEQFF. CDR3 nucleotides: TGCAGCGTTCTACCCCGGGACAGGGTTAATGAGCAGTTCTTC.

V gene TRBV18 combines with J gene TRBJ1-1, with D hard to call. The V and J ends lost 2 bases and 1 base respectively, with 8 bases between them. This CDR3 is built from 14 residues. The germline CDR1 and CDR2 sequences are KGHSH and LQKENI. This chain's CDR3 is CASSPEGTNTEAFF. CDR3 nucleotides: TGTGCCAGCTCACCAGAGGGTACGAACACTGAAGCTTTCTTT.

The chain employs TRBV6-1 and TRBJ2-5, with 9 bases aligning to TRBD2. The CDR3 has 14 residues. CDR1 and CDR2 from the germline V gene are MNHNS and SASEGT. Germline trimming cut 6 bases from V and 1 base from J; bases unmatched to any gene: 3. The CDR3 is CASRTSGSQETQYF. As DNA, the CDR3 is TGTGCCAGCAGGACTAGCGGTTCCCAAGAGACCCAGTACTTC.

This chain joins TRBV29-1 and TRBJ1-1; weak D call: TRBD1 (5 bases). CDR1 and CDR2 from the germline V gene are SQVTM and ANQGSEA. V lost 7 bases and J lost 3, with 27 bases in between. The CDR3 length is 17 residues. The CDR3 here is CSAAKQWTKEGDTEAFF. The DNA for the CDR3 is TGCAGCGCCGCCAAACAGTGGACGAAGGAAGGGGACACTGAAGCTTTCTTT.

The rearrangement uses TRBV29-1 and TRBJ1-2; TRBD1 is a possible D gene (5 bases). The CDR3 loop spans 13 amino acids. The germline gives CDR1 SQVTM, CDR2 ANQGSEA. V dropped 8 bases and J dropped 3 bases, with 16 bases sitting between them. As DNA, the CDR3 is TGCAGCCCTTTCCAGGGAAAGGACTATGGCTACACCTTC. Encoded protein: CSPFQGKDYGYTF.

V gene TRBV5-1 combines with J gene TRBJ2-3, with D possibly TRBD2 on 6 matching bases. Germline values: CDR1 SGHRS, CDR2 YFSETQ. The CDR3 length is 14 residues. Deletions cut 4 bases from V and 5 bases from J, with 14 bases between. DNA of the CDR3: TGCGCCAGCAGCCCGGCACTAGCTGGAGATACGCAGTATTTT. Translation: CASSPALAGDTQYF.

V is TRBV7-6 and J is TRBJ2-3; weak D call: TRBD2 (6 bases). This CDR3 has 14 amino acids. Germline CDR1 SGHVS, CDR2 FNYEAQ. Trimming left V 10 bases short and J 2 bases short, with 16 bases between. The CDR3 region has the DNA TGTGCCACCCAGCTAGCGACCCACACAGATACGCAGTATTTT. It codes for CATQLATHTDTQYF.

The V and J genes are TRBV10-3 and TRBJ1-2; 7 nucleotides align to TRBD1. V lost 7 bases to trimming and J lost 8 bases; unmatched junction nucleotides: 13. Germline V gene sequence: CDR1 ENHRY, CDR2 SYGVKD. The CDR3 runs 14 residues. CDR3 bases: TGTGCCATCACCACTCCCGGGACAGCTGAAGGCTACACCTTC. Protein sequence: CAITTPGTAEGYTF.

This rearrangement joins TRBV6-6 to TRBJ1-1; maybe TRBD1 (6 bases). V was clipped by 6 bases and J by 1 base, with 12 bases between them. Germline CDR1 is MNHNY and CDR2 is SVGAGI (reference sequence). The CDR3 is 14 amino acids. In DNA form, the CDR3 reads TGTGCCAGCAGGACCGGACAGTCGAACACTGAAGCTTTCTTT. It yields the protein CASRTGQSNTEAFF.